The sequence of this TCR beta chain was determined in a study of shared clonotypes between healthy human individuals. Germline CDR1 is SGDLS and CDR2 is YYNGEE. V shed 4 bases and J shed 7 bases, with 8 bases lying between them. The CDR3 covers 11 residues. The assay was immunoSEQ multiplex PCR, and TCRdb's table has in-frame clones only and misses some. The sample lists about 450,000 clones; around three quarters were seen once. V gene TRBV9 combines with J gene TRBJ1-2; D is uncertain. The sequencing sample was made of PBMCs. This TCR was recovered from a woman aged 40 to 49 in good health. Some clones in this sample may be carry-over from other donors' samples. The CDR3 bases are TGTGCCAGCAGCATGCCTTCTGGCTACACCTTC. As protein: CASSMPSGYTF. Complete variable domain (other parts from reference TRBV9 and TRBJ1-2): DSGVTQTPKHLITATGQRVTLRCSPRSGDLSVYWYQQSLDQGLQFLIQYYNGEERAKGNILERFSAQQFPDLHSELNLSSLELGDSALYFCASSMPSGYTFGSGTRLTVV.